This TCR beta chain comes out of a study of Graves' ophthalmopathy and Graves' hyperthyroidism. Study-wide findings and caveats: Sensitivity of approximately 88% and specificity of about 81% were achieved when a 13-signature model separated ophthalmopathy from stable hyperthyroidism.

RNA served as the template for amplifying TCR beta CDR3 regions. Second-round multiplex PCR came after a first-round RT-PCR that employed HTBI primers. TCRdb fed the multiplex PCR reads into MiXCR, producing one record per CDR3 protein. The sample comprises around 1.1 million distinct CDR3 sequences, around a third of which are singletons, and more than 9.5% rests with the top ten. Germline CDR1 SQVTM, CDR2 ANQGSEA. This CDR3 has 13 amino acids. V gave up 5 bases and J gave up 4 bases, with 14 bases separating them. Clinicians diagnosed using symptoms, serum thyroxine, TRAb, thyroid ultrasound and orbital computed tomography. This clonotype was seen at least ten times. Its antigen is currently unknown.

The chain employs TRBV29-1 and TRBJ1-1; a weak D match, TRBD1 (6 bases). This TCR was sampled from an adult man with Graves' hyperthyroidism. The source material was peripheral blood or thyroid tissue (not recorded which). The CDR3 reads CSVYGGQLTEAFF. DNA for the CDR3: TGCAGCGTTTATGGGGGGCAGCTCACTGAAGCTTTCTTT.